What follows are 16 T cell receptor beta chains derived from one specimen sequenced in a study of T-cell memory formation after mild COVID-19 (dated by TCRdb to the early 2020s). Library prep was done by 5' RACE. Instrument used: Illumina NovaSeq 6000. TCRdb ran its own pipeline on the public reads, namely fastp trimming at Q25 and MiXCR clone calling, and kept in-frame beta chains. A single entry per CDR3 protein holds the most common genes and DNA from its merged rows. The sample yields 550,000 to 650,000 distinct CDR3 sequences; approximately 15% were counted once. The top ten clonotypes cover just over 8% of the sample. The specimen was PBMCs or a T cell subset sorted from them (not recorded which). The receptors derive from an adult woman who had mild COVID-19 (a few samples of this study predate the infection). The sample titles of this study are shuffled in the database, so cell type and time point are left out; the donor was told from shared clones.

This sequence joins TRBV19 and TRBJ2-3; TRBD2 might be the D (5 bases). The germline gives CDR1 LNHDA, CDR2 SQIVND (reference sequence). V was clipped by 7 bases and J by 4 bases, with 15 bases between them. The length of the CDR3 is 14 residues. CDR3 sequence (DNA): TGTGCCAGTACCGCGAGCTTTAGCGCAGATACGCAGTATTTT. Residues: CASTASFSADTQYF.

The chain carries TRBV7-9 and TRBJ2-7, with unresolved D. Germline lookup yields CDR1 SEHNR and CDR2 FQNEAQ (reference sequence). V was clipped by 5 bases and J by 6 bases, with 14 bases between them. This CDR3 is built from 13 residues. CDR3 residues: CASSQTSMTEQYF. CDR3 nucleotides: TGTGCCAGCAGCCAGACTTCTATGACCGAGCAGTACTTC.

This chain joins TRBV5-5 and TRBJ2-7; possibly TRBD1 for D (6 bases). Germline lookup yields CDR1 SGHKS and CDR2 YYEKEE (reference sequence). The length of the CDR3 is 14 residues. V gave up 0 bases and J gave up 2 bases, with 9 bases separating them. CDR3 nucleotides: TGTGCCAGCAGCTTGGGGGACAACGCCTACGAGCAGTACTTC. It yields the protein CASSLGDNAYEQYF.

Only a few counts were recorded for this clonotype. The chain couples TRBV6-5 to TRBJ1-1; 9 bases align to TRBD1. This CDR3 has 15 residues. Trimming took 2 bases from V and 6 from J; bases not matched to a gene: 7. Germline V CDR1 and CDR2: MNHEY, SVGAGI. CDR3 sequence: CASSYTGQGLSEAFF. In DNA form, the CDR3 reads TGTGCCAGCAGTTACACTGGACAGGGGCTGTCTGAAGCTTTCTTT.

This clonotype was detected once. V usage is TRBV5-4 and J usage is TRBJ2-3; 8 bases line up with TRBD2. Germline V gives CDR1 SGHNT, CDR2 YYREEE (reference sequence). CDR3 size: 15 residues. The J segment lost 0 bases and the V segment lost 3 bases, leaving 3 bases of the junction unmatched. The chain's CDR3 is CASSSGGASTDTQYF. CDR3 sequence (DNA): TGTGCCAGCAGCTCCGGGGGGGCTAGCACAGATACGCAGTATTTT.

The chain couples TRBV20-1 to TRBJ1-2; 10 bases are a match to TRBD1. Trimming at V came to 5 bases and at J to 8 bases, leaving 8 bases not matched to a gene. Germline V CDR1 and CDR2: DFQATT, SNEGSKA (reference sequence). CDR3 length: 13 residues. The CDR3 sequence: CSAGVGQGHGYTF. CDR3 in DNA: TGCAGTGCTGGAGTGGGACAGGGGCACGGCTACACCTTC.

The V gene is TRBV28, the J gene TRBJ2-5, with TRBD2 identical over 8 bases. Germline V gene data show CDR1 as MDHEN and CDR2 as SYDVKM. The ends lost 5 bases at V and 1 base at J; junction bases unmatched: 6. There are 15 residues in the CDR3. CDR3 protein: CASSPRGGIQETQYF. In DNA form, the CDR3 reads TGTGCCAGCAGTCCCCGGGGGGGGATCCAAGAGACCCAGTACTTC.

Only a few counts were recorded for this clonotype. J is TRBJ2-5 and V is TRBV6-5; 10 positions agree with TRBD1. The V gene end was trimmed by 8 bases and the J gene end by 0 bases; junction bases not matched to a gene: 6. The germline CDR1 and CDR2 sequences are MNHEY and SVGAGI. This CDR3 contains 15 residues. The CDR3 spells CASLRDRGYQETQYF. CDR3 coding DNA: TGTGCCAGCCTCCGGGACAGGGGTTACCAAGAGACCCAGTACTTC.

This chain connects TRBV18 to TRBJ1-6; possible D gene TRBD1, 5 bases. In germline, CDR1 is KGHSH, CDR2 LQKENI. The CDR3 has 19 residues. The V and J ends lost 4 bases and 0 bases respectively, with 19 bases between them. The CDR3 region is CASSLLEGRLSSYNSPLHF. For the CDR3, the DNA is TGTGCCAGCTCACTGCTCGAGGGACGCTTGAGCTCCTATAATTCACCCCTCCACTTT.

This clonotype was seen a few times. The V call is TRBV7-3, the J call TRBJ1-5; D is unclear. Germline V gene lookup returns CDR1 SGHTA and CDR2 FQGTGA. The CDR3 runs 17 residues. V was pared by 1 base and J by 1 base, with 14 bases between. The CDR3 DNA follows: TGTGCCAGCAGCTTAAATTGGGTTAGTCAGAGCAATCAGCCCCAGCATTTT. Translation gives CASSLNWVSQSNQPQHF.

This clonotype was seen a handful of times. The chain employs TRBV7-9 and TRBJ2-5; 8 bases match TRBD2. The CDR3 sequence is 18 residues long. With V trimmed by 5 bases and J by 4 bases, 18 bases remained unmatched. CDR1 is SEHNR and CDR2 is FQNEAQ in the germline V gene (reference sequence). The CDR3 nucleotides are TGTGCCAGCAGCCCCCCTTCTGGCGGGGGGTTCATTTCAGAGACCCAGTACTTC. Encoded protein: CASSPPSGGGFISETQYF. The full variable domain, in which reference TRBV7-9 and TRBJ2-5 provide the parts outside the CDR3, is DTGVSQNPRHKITKRGQNVTFRCDPISEHNRLYWYRQTLGQGPEFLTYFQNEAQLEKSRLLSDRFSAERPKGSFSTLEIQRTEQGDSAMYLCASSPPSGGGFISETQYFGPGTRLLVL.

This clonotype was seen at least ten times. This chain connects TRBV24-1 to TRBJ2-2, with D perhaps matching TRBD1 (6 bases). The CDR3 runs to 14 residues. The germline gives CDR1 KGHDR, CDR2 SFDVKD. The V end lost 4 bases, the J end lost 7 bases, and 12 bases lay between the germline ends. CDR3 DNA: TGTGCCACCAGTGACTCGGCAGGGGTCGGGGAGCTGTTTTTT. This encodes CATSDSAGVGELFF.

This clonotype came up a few times. J is TRBJ1-1 and V is TRBV4-1; D gene ambiguous. This CDR3 has 16 residues. Trimming removed 4 bases at V and 1 base at J, with 16 bases between. Germline CDR1 MGHRA, CDR2 YSYEKL. The CDR3, as DNA: TGCGCCAGCAGCCGTCCCGGTAGTCCTACGAACACTGAAGCTTTCTTT. Translated: CASSRPGSPTNTEAFF.

This clonotype turned up a few times. The genes are TRBV7-9 and TRBJ1-5; D is unclear. The CDR3 totals 12 residues. Germline V CDR1 and CDR2: SEHNR, FQNEAQ (reference sequence). Trimming took 8 bases from V and 4 from J, leaving 9 bases between them. The CDR3 spells CASAAENQPQHF. The CDR3 DNA sequence: TGTGCCAGCGCGGCCGAGAATCAGCCCCAGCATTTT.

The genes are TRBV7-2 and TRBJ2-1; TRBD2 aligns across 13 bases. With V trimmed by 1 base and J by 7 bases, 7 bases remained unmatched. The germline CDR1 and CDR2 sequences are SGHTA and FQGNSA. The CDR3 spans 17 residues. The CDR3: CASSLVPLAGGPNEQFF. CDR3 sequence (DNA): TGTGCCAGCAGCTTAGTCCCACTAGCGGGAGGGCCGAATGAGCAGTTCTTC. Based on the CDR3 plus reference TRBV7-2 and TRBJ2-1, the full variable domain is GAGVSQSPSNKVTEKGKDVELRCDPISGHTALYWYRQSLGQGLEFLIYFQGNSAPDKSGLPSDRFSAERTGGSVSTLTIQRTQQEDSAVYLCASSLVPLAGGPNEQFFGPGTRLTVL.

The V and J genes are TRBV28 and TRBJ1-4, with D possibly being TRBD1 (5 bases). Germline lookup yields CDR1 MDHEN and CDR2 SYDVKM. Trimming stripped 2 bases from V and 10 bases from J, with 17 bases between. The CDR3 sequence is 15 residues long. The CDR3 is CASSLIGEGARKLFF. CDR3 DNA: TGTGCCAGCAGTTTAATTGGTGAAGGGGCTAGAAAACTGTTTTTT. Full variable domain (remainder filled in from reference TRBV28 and TRBJ1-4): DVKVTQSSRYLVKRTGEKVFLECVQDMDHENMFWYRQDPGLGLRLIYFSYDVKMKEKGDIPEGYSVSREKKERFSLILESASTNQTSMYLCASSLIGEGARKLFFGSGTQLSVL.